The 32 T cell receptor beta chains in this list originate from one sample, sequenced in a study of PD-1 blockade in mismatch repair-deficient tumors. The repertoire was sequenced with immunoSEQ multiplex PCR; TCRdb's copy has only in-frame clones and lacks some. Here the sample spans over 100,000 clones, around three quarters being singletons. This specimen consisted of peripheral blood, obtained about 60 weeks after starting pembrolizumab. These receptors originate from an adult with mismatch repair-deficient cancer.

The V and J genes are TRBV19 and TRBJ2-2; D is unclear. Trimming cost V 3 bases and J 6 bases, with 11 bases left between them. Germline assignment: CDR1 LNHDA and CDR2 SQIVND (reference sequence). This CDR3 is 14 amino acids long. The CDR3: CASSIGLVAGELFF. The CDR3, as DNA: TGTGCCAGTAGTATCGGTCTAGTAGCCGGGGAGCTGTTTTTT.

CDR3: CASDPRDGYGATDTQYF. The CDR3, as DNA: TGTGCTAGTGACCCTAGGGACGGCTATGGAGCCACAGATACGCAGTATTTT. This chain links TRBV12-5 with TRBJ2-3, with D tentatively TRBD1 or TRBD2 (5 bases each). Trimming took off 7 bases at V and 2 bases at J, with 22 bases between the two ends. CDR1 and CDR2 (germline): LGHNT, FRNRAP. The CDR3 runs 17 residues.

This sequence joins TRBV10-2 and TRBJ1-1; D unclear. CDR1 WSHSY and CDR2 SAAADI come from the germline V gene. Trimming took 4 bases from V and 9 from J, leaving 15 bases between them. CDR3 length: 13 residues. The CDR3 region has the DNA TGCGCCAGCAGTGGAGGTAGGGCAGAAAAAGCTTTCTTT. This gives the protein CASSGGRAEKAFF.

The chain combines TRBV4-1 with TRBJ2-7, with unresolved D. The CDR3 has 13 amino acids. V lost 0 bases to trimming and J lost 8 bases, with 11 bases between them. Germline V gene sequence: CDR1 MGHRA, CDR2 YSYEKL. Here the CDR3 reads CASSQDAVSKQYF. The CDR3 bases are TGCGCCAGCAGCCAAGACGCGGTCTCTAAGCAGTACTTC.

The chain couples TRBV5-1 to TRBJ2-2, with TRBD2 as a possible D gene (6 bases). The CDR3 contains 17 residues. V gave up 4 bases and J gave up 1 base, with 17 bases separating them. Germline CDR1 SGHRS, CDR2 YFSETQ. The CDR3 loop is CASSPAGRGRNTGELFF. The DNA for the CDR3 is TGCGCCAGCAGCCCGGCGGGGCGGGGCCGGAACACCGGGGAGCTGTTTTTT.

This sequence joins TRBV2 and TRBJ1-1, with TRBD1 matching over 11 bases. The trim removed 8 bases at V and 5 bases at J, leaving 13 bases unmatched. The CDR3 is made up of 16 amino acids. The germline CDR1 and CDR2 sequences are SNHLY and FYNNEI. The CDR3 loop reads CASYDAGTGGSTEAFF. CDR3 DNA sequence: TGTGCCAGCTACGACGCCGGGACAGGGGGGAGTACTGAAGCTTTCTTT.

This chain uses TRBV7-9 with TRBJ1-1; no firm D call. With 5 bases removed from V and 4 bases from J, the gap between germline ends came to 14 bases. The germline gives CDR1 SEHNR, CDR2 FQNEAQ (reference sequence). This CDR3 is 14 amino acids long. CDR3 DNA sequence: TGTGCCAGCAGCCGAACGGGTCTTTTCACTGAAGCTTTCTTT. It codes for CASSRTGLFTEAFF.

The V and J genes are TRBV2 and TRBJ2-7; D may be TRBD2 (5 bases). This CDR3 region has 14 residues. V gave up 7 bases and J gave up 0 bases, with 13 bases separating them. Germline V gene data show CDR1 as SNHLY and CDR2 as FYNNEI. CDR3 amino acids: CASKAGRSSYEQYF. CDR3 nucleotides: TGTGCCAGCAAGGCGGGCCGGTCCTCCTACGAGCAGTACTTC. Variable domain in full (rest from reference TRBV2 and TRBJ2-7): EPEVTQTPSHQVTQMGQEVILRCVPISNHLYFYWYRQILGQKVEFLVSFYNNEISEKSEIFDDQFSVERPDGSNFTLKIRSTKLEDSAMYFCASKAGRSSYEQYFGPGTRLTVT.

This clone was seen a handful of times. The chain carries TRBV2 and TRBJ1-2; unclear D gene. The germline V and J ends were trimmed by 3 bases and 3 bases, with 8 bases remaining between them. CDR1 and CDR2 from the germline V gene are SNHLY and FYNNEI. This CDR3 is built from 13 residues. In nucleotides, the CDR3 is TGTGCCAGCAGTGACAGGTCGGACTATGGCTACACCTTC. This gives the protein CASSDRSDYGYTF.

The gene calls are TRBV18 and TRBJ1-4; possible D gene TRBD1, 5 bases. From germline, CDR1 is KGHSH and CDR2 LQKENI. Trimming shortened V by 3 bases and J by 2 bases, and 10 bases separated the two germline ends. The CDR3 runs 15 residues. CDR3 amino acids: CASSPRGGTNEKLFF. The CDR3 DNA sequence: TGTGCCAGCTCACCTCGTGGGGGTACTAATGAAAAACTGTTTTTT. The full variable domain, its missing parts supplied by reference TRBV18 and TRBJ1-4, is NAGVMQNPRHLVRRRGQEARLRCSPMKGHSHVYWYRQLPEEGLKFMVYLQKENIIDESGMPKERFSAEFPKEGPSILRIQQVVRGDSAAYFCASSPRGGTNEKLFFGSGTQLSVL.

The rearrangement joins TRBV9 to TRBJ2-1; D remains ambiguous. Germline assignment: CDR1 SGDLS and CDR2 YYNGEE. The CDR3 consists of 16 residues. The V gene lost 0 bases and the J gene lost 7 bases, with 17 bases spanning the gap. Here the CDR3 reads CASSVGSVLVGNEQFF. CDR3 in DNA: TGTGCCAGCAGCGTAGGAAGCGTCCTGGTGGGAAATGAGCAGTTCTTC.

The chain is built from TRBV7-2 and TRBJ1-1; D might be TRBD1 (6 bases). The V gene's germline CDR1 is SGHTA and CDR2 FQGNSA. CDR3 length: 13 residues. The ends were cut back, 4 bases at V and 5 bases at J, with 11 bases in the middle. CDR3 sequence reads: CASSSVGGTEAFF. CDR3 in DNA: TGTGCCAGCAGCTCGGTAGGGGGGACTGAAGCTTTCTTT.

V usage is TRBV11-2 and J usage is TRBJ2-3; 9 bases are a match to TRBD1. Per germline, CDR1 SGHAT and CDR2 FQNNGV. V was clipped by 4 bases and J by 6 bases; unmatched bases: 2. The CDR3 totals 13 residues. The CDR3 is CASSSGQGDTQYF. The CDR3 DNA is TGTGCCAGCAGCTCGGGACAGGGTGATACGCAGTATTTT.

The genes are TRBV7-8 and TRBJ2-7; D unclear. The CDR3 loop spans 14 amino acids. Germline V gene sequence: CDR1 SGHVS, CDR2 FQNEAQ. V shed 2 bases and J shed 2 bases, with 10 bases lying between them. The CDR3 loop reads CASSLRSNPYEQYF. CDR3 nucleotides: TGTGCCAGCAGCTTACGCAGCAACCCCTACGAGCAGTACTTC.

CDR3 DNA: TGTGCCAGCAGTGGGACTAGCCAAAACGACAATGAGCAGTTCTTC. It is translated as CASSGTSQNDNEQFF. V is TRBV2 and J is TRBJ2-1; TRBD2 aligns across 8 bases. The J segment lost 5 bases and the V segment lost 4 bases, leaving 7 bases of the junction unmatched. This CDR3 is built from 15 residues. Germline CDR1 reads SNHLY; CDR2 reads FYNNEI.

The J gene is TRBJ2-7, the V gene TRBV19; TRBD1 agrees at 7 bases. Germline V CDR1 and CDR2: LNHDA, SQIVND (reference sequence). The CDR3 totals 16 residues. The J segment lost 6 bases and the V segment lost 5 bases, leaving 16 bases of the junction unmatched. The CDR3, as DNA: TGTGCCAGTAGTTCGGACGGGACAGCCCAAGGAGGCGAGCAGTACTTC. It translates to CASSSDGTAQGGEQYF.

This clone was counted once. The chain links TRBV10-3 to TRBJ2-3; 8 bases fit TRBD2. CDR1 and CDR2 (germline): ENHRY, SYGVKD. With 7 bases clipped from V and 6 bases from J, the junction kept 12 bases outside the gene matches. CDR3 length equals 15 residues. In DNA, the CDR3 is TGTGCCATCAATAAGGGTCTAGCGGGCCCGGATACGCAGTATTTT. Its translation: CAINKGLAGPDTQYF.

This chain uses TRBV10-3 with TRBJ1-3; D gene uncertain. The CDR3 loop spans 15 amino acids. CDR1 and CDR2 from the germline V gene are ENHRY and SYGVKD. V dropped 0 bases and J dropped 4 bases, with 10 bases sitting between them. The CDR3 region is CAISESLKPGNTIYF. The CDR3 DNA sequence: TGTGCCATCAGTGAGTCGCTAAAACCGGGAAACACCATATATTTT.

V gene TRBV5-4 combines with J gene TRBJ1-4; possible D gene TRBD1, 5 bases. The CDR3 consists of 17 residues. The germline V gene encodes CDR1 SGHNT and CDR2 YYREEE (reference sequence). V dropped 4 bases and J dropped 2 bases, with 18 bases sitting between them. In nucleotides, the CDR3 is TGTGCCAGCAGCCCCCCGCCCGGGGCGACTACTAATGAAAAACTGTTTTTT. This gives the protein CASSPPPGATTNEKLFF.

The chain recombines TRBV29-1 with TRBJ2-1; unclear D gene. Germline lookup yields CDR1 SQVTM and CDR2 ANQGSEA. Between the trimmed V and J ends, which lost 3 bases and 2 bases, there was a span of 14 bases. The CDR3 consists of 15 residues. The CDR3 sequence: CSVERPRSPYNEQFF. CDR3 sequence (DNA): TGCAGCGTTGAGAGACCGAGAAGCCCCTACAATGAGCAGTTCTTC.

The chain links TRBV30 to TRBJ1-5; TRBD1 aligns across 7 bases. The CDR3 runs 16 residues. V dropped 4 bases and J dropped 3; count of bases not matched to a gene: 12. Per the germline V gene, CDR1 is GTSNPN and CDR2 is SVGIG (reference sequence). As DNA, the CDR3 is TGTGCCTGGAACCCCAGGGGGTTGAGTATCAATCAGCCCCAGCATTTT. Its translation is CAWNPRGLSINQPQHF.

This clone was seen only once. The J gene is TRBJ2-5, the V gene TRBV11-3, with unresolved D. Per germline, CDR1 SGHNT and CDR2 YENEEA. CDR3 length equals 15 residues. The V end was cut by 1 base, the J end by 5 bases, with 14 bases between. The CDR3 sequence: CASSLGGSSGETQYF. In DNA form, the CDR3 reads TGTGCCAGCAGCTTAGGTGGCTCCTCTGGGGAGACCCAGTACTTC.

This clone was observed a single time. Written as DNA, the CDR3 is TGTGCCAGCAGCTTAGAGGCAGGGGTCGTTTACGAGCAGTACTTC. As protein: CASSLEAGVVYEQYF. The rearrangement uses TRBV7-9 and TRBJ2-7; perhaps TRBD1 as D (6 bases). Germline V CDR1 and CDR2: SEHNR, FQNEAQ (reference sequence). CDR3 length: 15 amino acids. With 1 base removed from V and 4 bases from J, the gap between germline ends came to 14 bases.

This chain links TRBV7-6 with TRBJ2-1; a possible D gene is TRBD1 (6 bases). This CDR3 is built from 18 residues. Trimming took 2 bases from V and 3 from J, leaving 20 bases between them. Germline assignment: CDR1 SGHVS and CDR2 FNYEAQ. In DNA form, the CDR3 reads TGTGCCAGCAGCTTAATATCTCCCGGGACAAAGCGCTACAATGAGCAGTTCTTC. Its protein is CASSLISPGTKRYNEQFF.

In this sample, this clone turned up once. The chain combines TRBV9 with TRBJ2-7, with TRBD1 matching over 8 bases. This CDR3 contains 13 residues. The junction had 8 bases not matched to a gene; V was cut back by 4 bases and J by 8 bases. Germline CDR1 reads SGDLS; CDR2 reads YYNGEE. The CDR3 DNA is TGTGCCAGCAGCCAAGGACAGGGTCTTCAGCAGTACTTC. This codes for CASSQGQGLQQYF. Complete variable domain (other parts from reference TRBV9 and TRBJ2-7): DSGVTQTPKHLITATGQRVTLRCSPRSGDLSVYWYQQSLDQGLQFLIQYYNGEERAKGNILERFSAQQFPDLHSELNLSSLELGDSALYFCASSQGQGLQQYFGPGTRLTVT.

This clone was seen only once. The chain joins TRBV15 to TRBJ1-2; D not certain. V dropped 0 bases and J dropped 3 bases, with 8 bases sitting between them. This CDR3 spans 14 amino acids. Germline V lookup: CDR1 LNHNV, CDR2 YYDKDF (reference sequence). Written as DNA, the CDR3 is TGTGCCACCAGCAGAGATTTTGGGGACTATGGCTACACCTTC. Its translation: CATSRDFGDYGYTF.

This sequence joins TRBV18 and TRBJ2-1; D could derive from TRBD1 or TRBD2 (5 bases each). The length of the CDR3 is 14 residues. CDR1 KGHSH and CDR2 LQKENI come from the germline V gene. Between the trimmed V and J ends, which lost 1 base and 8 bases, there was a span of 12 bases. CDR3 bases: TGTGCCAGCTCACCACTGCCAGGGACGTATGAGCAGTTCTTC. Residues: CASSPLPGTYEQFF.

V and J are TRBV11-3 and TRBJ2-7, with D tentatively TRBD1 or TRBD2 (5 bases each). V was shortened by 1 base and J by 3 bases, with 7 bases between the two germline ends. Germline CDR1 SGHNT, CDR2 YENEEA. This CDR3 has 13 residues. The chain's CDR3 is CASSLGGSYEQYF. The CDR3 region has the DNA TGTGCCAGCAGCTTAGGGGGGAGCTACGAGCAGTACTTC.

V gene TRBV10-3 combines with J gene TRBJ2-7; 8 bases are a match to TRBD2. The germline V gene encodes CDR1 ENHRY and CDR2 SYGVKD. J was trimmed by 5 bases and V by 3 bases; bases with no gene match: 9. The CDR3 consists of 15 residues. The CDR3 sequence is CAISEGSGSINEQYF. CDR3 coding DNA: TGTGCCATCAGTGAAGGAAGCGGGAGTATCAACGAGCAGTACTTC.

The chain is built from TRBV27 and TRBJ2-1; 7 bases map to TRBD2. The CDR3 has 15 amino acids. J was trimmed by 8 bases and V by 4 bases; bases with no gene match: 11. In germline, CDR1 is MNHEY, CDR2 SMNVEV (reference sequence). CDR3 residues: CASSSEGGSRDEQFF. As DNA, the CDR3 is TGTGCCAGCAGTTCGGAAGGCGGGAGTAGGGATGAGCAGTTCTTC.

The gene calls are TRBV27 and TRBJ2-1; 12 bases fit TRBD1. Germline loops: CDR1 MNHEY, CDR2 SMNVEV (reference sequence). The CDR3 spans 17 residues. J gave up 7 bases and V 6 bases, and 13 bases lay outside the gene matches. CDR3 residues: CASRPRGGQGAYNEQFF. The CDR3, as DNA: TGTGCCAGCAGACCCAGGGGGGGACAGGGGGCTTATAATGAGCAGTTCTTC.

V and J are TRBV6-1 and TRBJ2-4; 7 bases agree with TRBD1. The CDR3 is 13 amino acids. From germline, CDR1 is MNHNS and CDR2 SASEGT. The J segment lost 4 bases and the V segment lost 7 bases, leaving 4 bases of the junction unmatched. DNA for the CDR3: TGTGCCAGCAAGCAGGGGGAAAAAAACATTCAGTACTTC. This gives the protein CASKQGEKNIQYF.